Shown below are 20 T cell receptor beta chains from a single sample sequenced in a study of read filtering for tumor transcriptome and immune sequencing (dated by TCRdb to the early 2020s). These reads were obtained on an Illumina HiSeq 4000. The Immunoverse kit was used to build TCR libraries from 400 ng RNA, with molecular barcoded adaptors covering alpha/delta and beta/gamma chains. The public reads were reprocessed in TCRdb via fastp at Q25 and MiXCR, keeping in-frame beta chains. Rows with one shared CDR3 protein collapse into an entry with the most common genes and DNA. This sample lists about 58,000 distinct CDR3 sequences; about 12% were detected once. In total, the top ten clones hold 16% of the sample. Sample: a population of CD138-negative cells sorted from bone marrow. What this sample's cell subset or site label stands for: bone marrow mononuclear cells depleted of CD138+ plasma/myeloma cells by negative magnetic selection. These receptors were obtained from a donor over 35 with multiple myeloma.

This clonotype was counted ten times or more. This CDR3 reads CASSPQGRTRRYF. The CDR3 DNA reads as TGTGCCAGCAGCCCCCAGGGACGCACTAGAAGGTACTTC. This chain connects TRBV3-1 to TRBJ2-4; D may be TRBD1 or TRBD2 (5 bases each). CDR1 is LGHDT and CDR2 is YNNKEL in the germline V gene (reference sequence). V was clipped by 4 bases and J by 15 bases, with 19 bases between them. The CDR3 has 13 residues.

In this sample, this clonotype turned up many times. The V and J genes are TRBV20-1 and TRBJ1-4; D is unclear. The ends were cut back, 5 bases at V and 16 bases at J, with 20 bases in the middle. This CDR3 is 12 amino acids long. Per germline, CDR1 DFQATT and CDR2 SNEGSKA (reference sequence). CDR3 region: CSAPPRTELEFF. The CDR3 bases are TGCAGTGCTCCTCCAAGGACGGAGCTAGAGTTTTTT.

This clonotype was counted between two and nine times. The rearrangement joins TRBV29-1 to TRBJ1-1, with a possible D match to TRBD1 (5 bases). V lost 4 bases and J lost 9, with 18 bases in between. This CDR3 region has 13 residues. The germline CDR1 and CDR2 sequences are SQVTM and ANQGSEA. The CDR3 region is CSVGGGGPSQAFF. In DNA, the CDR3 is TGCAGCGTTGGCGGGGGAGGACCATCACAAGCTTTCTTT.

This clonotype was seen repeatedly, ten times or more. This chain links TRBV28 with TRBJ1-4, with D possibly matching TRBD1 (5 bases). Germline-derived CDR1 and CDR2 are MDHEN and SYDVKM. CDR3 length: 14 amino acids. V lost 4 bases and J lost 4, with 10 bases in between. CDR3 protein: CASSSGQDNEKLFF. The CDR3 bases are TGTGCCAGCAGTTCCGGACAAGATAATGAAAAACTGTTTTTT.

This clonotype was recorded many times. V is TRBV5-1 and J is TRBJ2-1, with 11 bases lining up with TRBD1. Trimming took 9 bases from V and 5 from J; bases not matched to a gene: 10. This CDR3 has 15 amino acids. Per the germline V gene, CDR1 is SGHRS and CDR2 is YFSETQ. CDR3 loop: CATGRTGGAHNEQFF. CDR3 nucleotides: TGCGCCACCGGGAGGACAGGGGGCGCCCACAATGAGCAGTTCTTC. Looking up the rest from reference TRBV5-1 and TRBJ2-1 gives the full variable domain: KAGVTQTPRYLIKTRGQQVTLSCSPISGHRSVSWYQQTPGQGLQFLFEYFSETQRNKGNFPGRFSGRQFSNSRSEMNVSTLELGDSALYLCATGRTGGAHNEQFFGPGTRLTVL.

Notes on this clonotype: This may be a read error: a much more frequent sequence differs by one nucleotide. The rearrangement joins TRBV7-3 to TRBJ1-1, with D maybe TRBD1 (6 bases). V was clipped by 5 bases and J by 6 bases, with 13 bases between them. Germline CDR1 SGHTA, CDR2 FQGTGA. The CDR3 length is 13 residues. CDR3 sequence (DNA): TGTGCCAGCAGCGTAGAGGGGGTTTCTGAAGCTTTCTTT. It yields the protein CASSVEGVSEAFF.

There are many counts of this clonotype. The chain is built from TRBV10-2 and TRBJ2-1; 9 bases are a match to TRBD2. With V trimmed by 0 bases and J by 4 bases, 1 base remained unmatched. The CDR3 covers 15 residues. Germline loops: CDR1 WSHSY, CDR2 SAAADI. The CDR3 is CASSESTSGYNEQFF. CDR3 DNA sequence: TGCGCCAGCAGTGAGTCGACTAGCGGATACAATGAGCAGTTCTTC.

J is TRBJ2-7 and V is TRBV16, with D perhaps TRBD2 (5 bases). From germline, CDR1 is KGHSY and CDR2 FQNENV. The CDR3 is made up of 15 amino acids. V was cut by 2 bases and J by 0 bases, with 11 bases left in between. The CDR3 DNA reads TGTGCCAGCAGCCAAGTCGGCGGGTCCTCCTACGAGCAGTACTTC. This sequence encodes CASSQVGGSSYEQYF.

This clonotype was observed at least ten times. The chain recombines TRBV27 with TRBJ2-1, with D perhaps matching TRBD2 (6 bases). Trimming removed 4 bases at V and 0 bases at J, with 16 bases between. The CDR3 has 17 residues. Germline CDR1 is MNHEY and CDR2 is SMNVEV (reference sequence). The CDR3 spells CASSSSGLRSSYNEQFF. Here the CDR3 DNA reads TGTGCCAGCAGTTCCTCGGGACTCCGAAGCTCCTACAATGAGCAGTTCTTC.

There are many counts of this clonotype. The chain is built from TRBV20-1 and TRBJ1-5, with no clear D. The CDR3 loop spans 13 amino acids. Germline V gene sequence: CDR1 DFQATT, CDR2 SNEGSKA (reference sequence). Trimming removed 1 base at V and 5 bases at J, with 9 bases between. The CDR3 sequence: CSARASWDQPQHF. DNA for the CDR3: TGCAGTGCTAGAGCCAGTTGGGATCAGCCCCAGCATTTT.

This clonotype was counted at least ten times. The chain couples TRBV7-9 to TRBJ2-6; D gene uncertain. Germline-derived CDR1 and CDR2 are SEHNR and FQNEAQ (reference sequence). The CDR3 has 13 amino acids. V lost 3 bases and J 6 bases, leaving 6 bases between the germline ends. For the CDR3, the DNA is TGTGCCAGCAGCTTGCCTCCGGCCAACGTCCTGACTTTC. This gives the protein CASSLPPANVLTF.

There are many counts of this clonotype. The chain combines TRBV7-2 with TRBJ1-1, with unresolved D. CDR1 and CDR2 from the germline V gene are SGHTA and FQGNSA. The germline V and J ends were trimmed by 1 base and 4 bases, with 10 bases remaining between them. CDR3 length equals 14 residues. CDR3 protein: CASSLGRTSTEAFF. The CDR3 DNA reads TGTGCCAGCAGCTTAGGTCGCACCTCCACTGAAGCTTTCTTT.

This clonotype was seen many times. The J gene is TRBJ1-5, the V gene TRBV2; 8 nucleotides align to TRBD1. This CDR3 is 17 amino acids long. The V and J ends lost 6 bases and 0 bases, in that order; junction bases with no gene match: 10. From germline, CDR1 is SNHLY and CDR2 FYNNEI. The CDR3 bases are TGTGCCAGCAGCACCGGGACAGGAGATTATAGCAATCAGCCCCAGCATTTT. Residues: CASSTGTGDYSNQPQHF.

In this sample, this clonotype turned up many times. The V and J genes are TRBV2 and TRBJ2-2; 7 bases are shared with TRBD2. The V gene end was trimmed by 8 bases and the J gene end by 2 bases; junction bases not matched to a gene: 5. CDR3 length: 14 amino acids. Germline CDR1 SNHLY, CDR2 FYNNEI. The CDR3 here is CASGREANTGELFF. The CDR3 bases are TGTGCCAGCGGGAGGGAAGCAAACACCGGGGAGCTGTTTTTT.

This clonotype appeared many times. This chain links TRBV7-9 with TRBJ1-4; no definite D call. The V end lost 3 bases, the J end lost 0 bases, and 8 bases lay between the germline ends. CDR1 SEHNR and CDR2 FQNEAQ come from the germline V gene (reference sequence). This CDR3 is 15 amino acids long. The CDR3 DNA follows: TGTGCCAGCAGCTTCGTGGGCGCAACTAATGAAAAACTGTTTTTT. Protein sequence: CASSFVGATNEKLFF. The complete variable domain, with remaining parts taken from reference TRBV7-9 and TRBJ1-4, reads DTGVSQNPRHKITKRGQNVTFRCDPISEHNRLYWYRQTLGQGPEFLTYFQNEAQLEKSRLLSDRFSAERPKGSFSTLEIQRTEQGDSAMYLCASSFVGATNEKLFFGSGTQLSVL.

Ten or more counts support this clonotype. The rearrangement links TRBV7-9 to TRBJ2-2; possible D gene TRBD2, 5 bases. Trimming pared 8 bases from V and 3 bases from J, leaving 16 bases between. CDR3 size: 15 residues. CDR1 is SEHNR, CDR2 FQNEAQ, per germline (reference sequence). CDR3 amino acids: CASARSVGDTGELFF. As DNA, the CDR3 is TGTGCCAGCGCCCGAAGCGTGGGAGACACCGGGGAGCTGTTTTTT.

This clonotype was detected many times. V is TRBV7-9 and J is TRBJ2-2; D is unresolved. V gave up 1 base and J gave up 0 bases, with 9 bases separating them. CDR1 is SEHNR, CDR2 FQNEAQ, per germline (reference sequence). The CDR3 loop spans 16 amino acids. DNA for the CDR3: TGTGCCAGCAGCTTAGTTCTGGGCGCGAACACCGGGGAGCTGTTTTTT. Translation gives CASSLVLGANTGELFF.

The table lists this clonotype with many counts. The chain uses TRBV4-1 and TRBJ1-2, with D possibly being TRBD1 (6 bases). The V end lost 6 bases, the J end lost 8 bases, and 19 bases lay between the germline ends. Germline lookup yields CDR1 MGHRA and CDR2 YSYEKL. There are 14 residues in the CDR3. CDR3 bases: TGCGCCAGCAGGAGCCAAGGGGGGATCGTCGGCTACACCTTC. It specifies CASRSQGGIVGYTF.

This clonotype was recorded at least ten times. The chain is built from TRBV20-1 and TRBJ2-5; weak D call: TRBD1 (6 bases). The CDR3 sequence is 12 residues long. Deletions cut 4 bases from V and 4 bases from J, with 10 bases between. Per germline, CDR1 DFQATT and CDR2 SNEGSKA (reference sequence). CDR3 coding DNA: TGCAGTGCTAAACAGGGAAGAGAGACCCAGTACTTC. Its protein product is CSAKQGRETQYF.

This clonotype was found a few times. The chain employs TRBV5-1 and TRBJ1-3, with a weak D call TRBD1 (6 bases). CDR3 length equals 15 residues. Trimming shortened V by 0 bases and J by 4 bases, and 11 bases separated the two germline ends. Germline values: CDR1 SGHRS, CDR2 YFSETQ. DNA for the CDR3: TGCGCCAGCAGCTTGGCCGGACAGACGGGAAACACCATATATTTT. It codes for CASSLAGQTGNTIYF.